This TCR beta chain was observed in a study of CD4 T cells in relation to SARS-CoV-2 and coronaviruses. Regarding the study as a whole: This crossreactivity analysis covered spike protein alone, no other viral proteins.

This CDR3 has 11 amino acids. Deletions cut 8 bases from V and 9 bases from J, with 8 bases between. Germline CDR1 is LGHDT and CDR2 is YNNKEL (reference sequence). Clones were sequenced by immunoSEQ multiplex PCR, and TCRdb holds only the in-frame ones, with some missing. The sample has tens of thousands of clones; 85% to 95% are singletons. The unexposed donors gave CD4+ T cells in about 2011-2019, prior to COVID-19. CD4 enrichment then naive enrichment separated naive from memory CD4+ cells. With regard to this clone: Its antigen is undetermined.

This receptor was identified in a human donor in good health. The genes are TRBV3-1 (or the pseudogene TRBV3-2) and TRBJ1-6; D remains unclear. Sequencing was done on a sample of naive CD4+ T cells from PBMCs. Subset indicated: naive CD4+ T cells isolated by negative enrichment. The CDR3 region is CASGGSSPLHF. CDR3 nucleotides: TGTGCCAGCGGAGGGAGTTCACCCCTCCACTTT.